This T cell receptor (beta chain) came from a study of T-cell memory formation after mild COVID-19. Study as a whole: The two donors had largely donor-specific TCR clusters.

This clonotype was seen ten or more times. TCRdb fed the 5' RACE reads into MiXCR, producing one record per CDR3 protein. Here the sample spans about 29,000 distinct CDR3 sequences, 10% to 15% being singletons. Trimming removed 5 bases at V and 0 bases at J, with 12 bases between. This CDR3 spans 15 amino acids. Germline values: CDR1 SGHKS, CDR2 YYEKEE (reference sequence). This clonotype was obtained from an adult woman who had mild COVID-19 (a few samples of this study predate the infection). Cell type and time point are not known. The chain joins TRBV5-5 to TRBJ2-4; a weak D match, TRBD1 (6 bases). Material: PBMCs or a T cell subset sorted from them (not recorded which). The CDR3 loop reads CASSPGVVAKNIQYF. For the CDR3, the DNA is TGTGCCAGCAGTCCAGGGGTTGTAGCCAAAAACATTCAGTACTTC.